This section outlines one TCR beta chain sequence together with its context. This CDR3 has 17 residues. V was clipped by 7 bases and J by 5 bases; unmatched bases: 14. From germline, CDR1 is SGHVS and CDR2 FQNEAQ. The record originates from a study of blood T cell repertoires in COVID-19. Original methodology: From reference gene primer amplification, estimates of nucleated cell counts were derived. Libraries were prepared by immunoSEQ multiplex PCR; TCRdb keeps only in-frame clonotypes and omits some of them. V, J and clone size were drawn from that table, and D and trimming were deduced from the DNA. The repertoire consists of roughly 66,000 clones, with less than 85% occurring once and the leading ten covering about 7%.

This chain uses TRBV7-8 with TRBJ2-1; 10 bases match TRBD1. This clonotype was sampled from a man aged 55 to 70 with acute or convalescent COVID-19. Source material: peripheral blood. The CDR3 sequence is CASTLRLGTGANNEQFF. The CDR3 DNA reads as TGTGCCAGCACTCTTAGATTGGGGACAGGGGCCAACAATGAGCAGTTCTTC.